The 16 T cell receptor beta chains given below trace back to one sample, sequenced in a study of cytomegalovirus exposure and HLA in healthy donors. Both 60 Vbeta primers and 13 Jbeta primers went into the PCR. TCRdb keeps only in-frame clones here, not all; method: immunoSEQ multiplex PCR. Among about 160,000 clones, approximately 72% were seen once, and the ten largest hold about 2.1%. The sequenced material came from PBMCs. These receptors were collected from a female donor in good health and CMV-seronegative.

The rearrangement joins TRBV7-9 to TRBJ1-1, with D unclear. CDR3 length: 12 residues. Per the germline V gene, CDR1 is SEHNR and CDR2 is FQNEAQ (reference sequence). V lost 1 base and J lost 7, with 7 bases in between. As DNA, the CDR3 is TGTGCCAGCAGCTTAGTACAGTATGAAGCTTTCTTT. Amino acids: CASSLVQYEAFF.

This clone was counted only a few times. This CDR3 reads CASSVQGALFTDTQYF. For the CDR3, the DNA is TGTGCCAGCAGCGTTCAGGGGGCCCTTTTCACAGATACGCAGTATTTT. V usage is TRBV9 and J usage is TRBJ2-3; 8 bases match TRBD1. Losses at the gene ends were 2 bases for V and 2 bases for J; bases not matched to a gene: 7. Looked up from germline, CDR1 is SGDLS and CDR2 is YYNGEE. The CDR3 has 16 amino acids.

This chain links TRBV10-3 with TRBJ2-1; maybe TRBD2 (6 bases). The germline V gene encodes CDR1 ENHRY and CDR2 SYGVKD. The CDR3 consists of 12 residues. V lost 4 bases and J 9 bases, leaving 10 bases between the germline ends. The CDR3: CAISGLGGEQFF. CDR3 DNA: TGTGCCATCAGTGGGCTCGGGGGTGAGCAGTTCTTC.

The rearrangement joins TRBV2 to TRBJ1-1; D unclear. V was trimmed by 4 bases and J by 5 bases, leaving 11 bases between them. The germline gives CDR1 SNHLY, CDR2 FYNNEI. The length of the CDR3 is 13 residues. The CDR3 spells CASSVGEGTEAFF. In DNA, the CDR3 is TGTGCCAGCAGTGTAGGCGAGGGTACTGAAGCTTTCTTT.

The rearrangement links TRBV9 to TRBJ1-2; D is ambiguous. CDR3 length equals 15 residues. Germline loops: CDR1 SGDLS, CDR2 YYNGEE. V dropped 4 bases and J dropped 4 bases, with 17 bases sitting between them. The CDR3 DNA is TGTGCCAGCAGCAGCTCGGGGAGGGTAGGCTATGGCTACACCTTC. This encodes CASSSSGRVGYGYTF.

V is TRBV5-4 and J is TRBJ2-5, with D uncertain. Germline V CDR1 and CDR2: SGHNT, YYREEE (reference sequence). V was shortened by 1 base and J by 4 bases, with 8 bases between the two germline ends. The CDR3 has 13 amino acids. The CDR3 spells CASSLYRVETQYF. In nucleotides, the CDR3 is TGTGCCAGCAGCTTGTATAGAGTAGAGACCCAGTACTTC.

The CDR3 loop reads CATCLGPVNQETQYF. The DNA for the CDR3 is TGCGCCACCTGTCTGGGCCCAGTTAATCAAGAGACCCAGTACTTC. The chain links TRBV10-2 to TRBJ2-5, with no clear D. The CDR3 extends over 15 amino acids. From germline, CDR1 is WSHSY and CDR2 SAAADI. Trimming removed 10 bases from V and 2 bases from J, with 20 bases in between.

The rearrangement links TRBV10-3 to TRBJ1-2; D is possibly TRBD1 (5 bases). CDR1 and CDR2 from the germline V gene are ENHRY and SYGVKD. The CDR3 runs to 17 residues. Trimming removed 2 bases from V and 5 bases from J, with 21 bases in between. The CDR3 loop reads CAISEGQQEMFRYGYTF. The CDR3 region has the DNA TGTGCCATCAGTGAGGGTCAACAGGAGATGTTTAGGTATGGCTACACCTTC.

In the case of this clone: The same CDR3 arises from other DNA sequences in this sample as well. This chain links TRBV6-1 with TRBJ2-1; 7 nucleotides agree with TRBD1. The CDR3 extends over 13 amino acids. Trimming cost V 6 bases and J 5 bases; bases outside gene matches: 4. Germline V gene sequence: CDR1 MNHNS, CDR2 SASEGT. CDR3 region: CASRQGLNNEQFF. In DNA form, the CDR3 reads TGTGCCAGCAGACAGGGGCTCAACAATGAGCAGTTCTTC.

The J gene is TRBJ2-7, the V gene TRBV5-1, with D maybe TRBD1 (6 bases). Trimming shortened V by 1 base and J by 4 bases, and 15 bases separated the two germline ends. The CDR3 runs to 15 residues. Per the germline V gene, CDR1 is SGHRS and CDR2 is YFSETQ. The chain's CDR3 is CASSLIPGTTYEQYF. CDR3 DNA sequence: TGCGCCAGCAGCTTGATCCCCGGGACAACGTACGAGCAGTACTTC.

The gene calls are TRBV29-1 and TRBJ1-1; TRBD1 is a possible D gene (5 bases). The germline gives CDR1 SQVTM, CDR2 ANQGSEA. CDR3 size: 13 residues. The V end lost 2 bases, the J end lost 1 base, and 8 bases lay between the germline ends. The CDR3 reads CSVEPQGNTEAFF. The CDR3 DNA sequence: TGCAGCGTTGAACCGCAGGGGAACACTGAAGCTTTCTTT.

The chain joins TRBV5-5 to TRBJ2-5, with D unresolved. The CDR3 length is 14 residues. CDR1 and CDR2 (germline): SGHKS, YYEKEE (reference sequence). V lost 0 bases and J lost 7, with 13 bases in between. The CDR3 coding sequence is TGTGCCAGCAGCTTGGACCCTCGGCCGGGGACCCAGTACTTC. It yields the protein CASSLDPRPGTQYF.

The J gene is TRBJ1-2, the V gene TRBV27, with 11 positions matching TRBD1. Germline V CDR1 and CDR2: MNHEY, SMNVEV (reference sequence). CDR3 length: 13 residues. Losses at the gene ends were 6 bases for V and 7 bases for J; bases not matched to a gene: 4. CDR3 bases: TGTGCCAGCAGAGGGGACAGGGGGACTGGCTACACCTTC. It yields the protein CASRGDRGTGYTF.

CDR3 residues: CASSSRTGEKPQHF. As DNA, the CDR3 is TGTGCCAGCAGCTCCCGGACAGGGGAGAAGCCCCAGCATTTT. The chain links TRBV5-6 to TRBJ1-5; 9 bases are shared with TRBD1. Germline V gene data show CDR1 as SGHDT and CDR2 as YYEEEE. The CDR3 runs 14 residues. The V and J ends lost 3 bases and 8 bases, in that order; junction bases with no gene match: 6. The full variable domain, its missing parts supplied by reference TRBV5-6 and TRBJ1-5, is DAGVTQSPTHLIKTRGQQVTLRCSPKSGHDTVSWYQQALGQGPQFIFQYYEEEERQRGNFPDRFSGHQFPNYSSELNVNALLLGDSALYLCASSSRTGEKPQHFGDGTRLSIL.

This CDR3 is CASSPRGAGAGELFF. The CDR3, as DNA: TGTGCCAGCAGCCCGCGCGGAGCGGGAGCGGGGGAGCTGTTTTTT. The J gene is TRBJ2-2, the V gene TRBV7-2; 8 positions match TRBD2. Germline CDR1 reads SGHTA; CDR2 reads FQGNSA. The CDR3 runs 15 residues. With 5 bases clipped from V and 8 bases from J, the junction kept 10 bases outside the gene matches.

CDR3 amino acids: CASSPPQTSHYEQYF. The CDR3 nucleotides are TGTGCCAGCTCACCACCGCAGACTAGCCACTACGAGCAGTACTTC. The V and J genes are TRBV18 and TRBJ2-7, with 7 bases identical to TRBD2. In germline, CDR1 is KGHSH, CDR2 LQKENI. CDR3 length: 15 residues. V lost 0 bases to trimming and J lost 3 bases; unmatched junction nucleotides: 5.